This T cell receptor (beta chain) was sequenced for a study of beta chain features in type 1 diabetes. Every bit of the isolated RNA underwent reverse transcription, so sequencing read expressed TCRB transcripts. Assay used: immunoSEQ multiplex PCR; TCRdb lists only in-frame clones, some missing. This table holds hundreds of thousands of clones, around 10% found once. J gave up 1 base and V 6 bases, and 9 bases lay outside the gene matches. Germline V gene sequence: CDR1 MDHEN, CDR2 SYDVKM. The CDR3 is made up of 15 amino acids. This clone has more than one count but fewer than ten. Its antigen is unidentified. Overall study findings and caveats: TCRB CDR3s were moderately but significantly shorter in Type 1 diabetes patients in all four CD4+ subsets. cDNA-based sequencing might over-represent cells highly expressing TCR. TCRB rearrangement may or may not be influenced by HLA type; here this remained unresolved.

The TCR was taken from a woman in her thirties in good health. Sequencing was carried out using naive CD4+ T cells from blood. This chain connects TRBV28 to TRBJ2-7; TRBD1 matches at 7 bases. The CDR3 DNA reads as TGTGCCAGCAGCCTCGACAGGGCAGGATCCTACGAGCAGTACTTC. It encodes CASSLDRAGSYEQYF.